The entry below gives a single T cell receptor (beta chain) sequence along with its context. Antigen: not known. The sample comes from a study of T cells in Graves' hyperthyroidism and ophthalmopathy. Study details: Peripheral blood was acquired at first diagnosis, ahead of any therapy whatsoever.

The study included ophthalmopathy patients with Clinical Activity Score at least 3, NOSPECS grade at least 4 and duration under 3 months. Uncontrolled infection, other autoimmune disease, pregnancy and lactation each barred patients from inclusion. The CDR3 regions of TCR beta were amplified from RNA transcripts. RT-PCR in the first round (using the HTBI primer set) targeted the TCR CDR3. A single record per CDR3 protein comes from TCRdb applying MiXCR to the multiplex PCR reads. This sample yields hundreds of thousands of distinct CDR3 sequences, of which 12% to 15% are seen a single time; 34% belongs to the top ten. Findings and limits, study-wide: Peripheral blood also featured most of the thyroid clonotypes expanded above 0.001.

This CDR3 region has 16 residues. Germline V lookup: CDR1 SEHNR, CDR2 FQNEAQ (reference sequence). V trimming: 5 bases; J trimming: 6 bases; junction bases outside the gene matches: 14. The sequencing sample was made of blood. V is TRBV7-9 and J is TRBJ2-3, with 7 bases aligning to TRBD2. The sequence derives from a woman in her thirties or forties with Graves' ophthalmopathy. The CDR3 sequence is CASSQDYWAGEDTQYF. The CDR3, as DNA: TGTGCCAGCAGCCAGGACTACTGGGCGGGGGAGGATACGCAGTATTTT.